A single sample is the source of the 26 T cell receptor beta chains below, sequenced in a study of regulatory T cells in long-lasting Graves disease. For TCR beta, libraries came from iRepertoire HTBI primers and Arm-PCR of CDR3 regions. MiXCR, applied by TCRdb to the multiplex PCR reads, yields one record per CDR3 protein. The sample holds over 500,000 distinct CDR3 sequences; about 15% are singletons and the top ten take approximately 12%. Stated time point: newly diagnosed GD, antithyroid drugs for less than 3 months. RNA from PBMCs was the source of the TCR library. The same sample was also studied in work on T cells in Graves' hyperthyroidism and ophthalmopathy.

Here the sequenced sample was peripheral blood mononuclear cells (PBMCs), taken at new diagnosis, from a patient treated with antithyroid drugs. All receptors come from a man in his late teens or twenties with Graves disease.

This clonotype has at least ten counts. The chain joins TRBV28 to TRBJ2-1; TRBD2 matches at 7 bases. The V gene's germline CDR1 is MDHEN and CDR2 SYDVKM. CDR3 length equals 13 residues. V dropped 3 bases and J dropped 8; count of bases not matched to a gene: 4. CDR3 in amino acids: CASSFLSGDEQFF. As DNA, the CDR3 is TGTGCCAGCAGTTTTTTAAGCGGGGATGAGCAGTTCTTC.

This clonotype was observed at least ten times. This chain links TRBV9 with TRBJ1-1; D is perhaps TRBD1 (6 bases). V lost 4 bases, J lost 11 bases, and 18 bases lay in between. The CDR3 contains 13 residues. Germline V lookup: CDR1 SGDLS, CDR2 YYNGEE. CDR3 coding DNA: TGTGCCAGCAGCCCAGGAGGGGGGGGTTTGGCTTTCTTT. It encodes CASSPGGGGLAFF.

This clonotype came up a few times. The gene calls are TRBV5-4 and TRBJ2-7; TRBD1 agrees at 7 bases. V was pared by 0 bases and J by 5 bases, with 8 bases of the junction left unmatched. Germline CDR1 and CDR2: SGHNT and YYREEE (reference sequence). The CDR3 is 15 residues long. CDR3 in amino acids: CASSLVGQGVDEQYF. CDR3 sequence (DNA): TGTGCCAGCAGCTTGGTCGGGCAGGGGGTCGACGAGCAGTACTTC.

This clonotype was seen at least ten times. This rearrangement joins TRBV30 to TRBJ1-3, with D perhaps TRBD1 (5 bases). This CDR3 is built from 14 residues. Trimming left V 1 base short and J 3 bases short, with 10 bases between. The germline CDR1 and CDR2 sequences are GTSNPN and SVGIG (reference sequence). Here the CDR3 DNA reads TGTGCCTGGAGTGGGGGGTCGGGTGGAAACACCATATATTTT. It specifies CAWSGGSGGNTIYF. Variable domain in full (rest from reference TRBV30 and TRBJ1-3): SQTIHQWPATLVQPVGSPLSLECTVEGTSNPNLYWYRQAAGRGLQLLFYSVGIGQISSEVPQNLSASRPQDRQFILSSKKLLLSDSGFYLCAWSGGSGGNTIYFGEGSWLTVV.

This clonotype was observed many times. The rearrangement links TRBV27 to TRBJ2-4; D remains ambiguous. The CDR3 length is 16 residues. From germline, CDR1 is MNHEY and CDR2 SMNVEV (reference sequence). V lost 6 bases and J lost 0, with 15 bases in between. The CDR3 DNA sequence: TGTGCCAGCAGCCCTCTAGGAGTTTTAGCCAAAAACATTCAGTACTTC. This translates into CASSPLGVLAKNIQYF.

The CDR3 loop is CAIPARRVGFSSYEQYF. CDR3 nucleotide sequence: TGTGCCATCCCCGCGCGCAGGGTGGGATTCAGCTCCTACGAGCAGTACTTC. The rearrangement uses TRBV19 and TRBJ2-7; D may be TRBD1 (5 bases). Trimming shortened V by 10 bases and J by 0 bases, and 25 bases separated the two germline ends. This CDR3 comprises 17 residues. Germline V CDR1 and CDR2: LNHDA, SQIVND (reference sequence).

This clonotype was seen ten or more times. The chain recombines TRBV12-3 or TRBV12-4 with TRBJ2-3, with D perhaps TRBD1 (6 bases). The V gene lost 5 bases and the J gene lost 6 bases, with 21 bases spanning the gap. The CDR3 loop spans 16 amino acids. The CDR3 protein is CASSPPGTKLKDTQYF. The DNA for the CDR3 is TGTGCCAGCAGTCCACCGGGGACAAAATTAAAGGATACGCAGTATTTT.

The chain is built from TRBV24-1 and TRBJ2-5, with 7 positions matching TRBD2. This CDR3 has 15 residues. The V gene's germline CDR1 is KGHDR and CDR2 SFDVKD. The V and J ends lost 3 bases and 3 bases, in that order; junction bases with no gene match: 6. CDR3 region: CATSDPTSTKETQYF. CDR3 nucleotide sequence: TGTGCCACCAGTGATCCGACTAGCACGAAAGAGACCCAGTACTTC.

The chain combines TRBV7-9 with TRBJ2-1; TRBD2 matches 10 bases. The germline gives CDR1 SEHNR, CDR2 FQNEAQ (reference sequence). V lost 4 bases to trimming and J lost 4 bases; unmatched junction nucleotides: 10. The CDR3 runs to 17 residues. CDR3 nucleotides: TGTGCCAGCAGCTACAAGCGGGAGGGCCCGAGGTACAATGAGCAGTTCTTC. Translating it yields CASSYKREGPRYNEQFF. The full variable domain, completed using reference TRBV7-9 and TRBJ2-1, is DTGVSQNPRHKITKRGQNVTFRCDPISEHNRLYWYRQTLGQGPEFLTYFQNEAQLEKSRLLSDRFSAERPKGSFSTLEIQRTEQGDSAMYLCASSYKREGPRYNEQFFGPGTRLTVL.

In this sample, this clonotype turned up many times. The rearrangement links TRBV28 to TRBJ2-7, with D possibly TRBD1 on 5 matching bases. This CDR3 comprises 15 residues. Trimming took off 6 bases at V and 5 bases at J, with 20 bases between the two ends. Germline V CDR1 and CDR2: MDHEN, SYDVKM. CDR3 coding DNA: TGTGCCAGCAGCCAGAGCAGGGCCCCCCCCCACGAGCAGTACTTC. Translating gives CASSQSRAPPHEQYF. Full variable domain (remainder filled in from reference TRBV28 and TRBJ2-7): DVKVTQSSRYLVKRTGEKVFLECVQDMDHENMFWYRQDPGLGLRLIYFSYDVKMKEKGDIPEGYSVSREKKERFSLILESASTNQTSMYLCASSQSRAPPHEQYFGPGTRLTVT.

This clonotype was counted ten times or more. This chain joins TRBV5-1 and TRBJ2-1; TRBD2 agrees at 10 bases. With 0 bases clipped from V and 10 bases from J, the junction kept 7 bases outside the gene matches. CDR3 size: 15 residues. Germline values: CDR1 SGHRS, CDR2 YFSETQ. As DNA, the CDR3 is TGCGCCAGCAGCTTGGACCTAGCGGGAGCAGGGGAGCAGTTCTTC. This translates into CASSLDLAGAGEQFF.

This clonotype occurred many times. The gene calls are TRBV7-9 and TRBJ1-2, with unresolved D. Germline loops: CDR1 SEHNR, CDR2 FQNEAQ (reference sequence). This CDR3 comprises 12 residues. V was shortened by 5 bases and J by 4 bases, with 8 bases between the two germline ends. CDR3 DNA: TGTGCCAGCAGCCAGACCCGCTATGGCTACACCTTC. Translating gives CASSQTRYGYTF. The full variable domain, with the rest looked up from reference TRBV7-9 and TRBJ1-2, is DTGVSQNPRHKITKRGQNVTFRCDPISEHNRLYWYRQTLGQGPEFLTYFQNEAQLEKSRLLSDRFSAERPKGSFSTLEIQRTEQGDSAMYLCASSQTRYGYTFGSGTRLTVV.

This clonotype was recorded at least ten times. V is TRBV5-1 and J is TRBJ2-7, with 9 bases identical to TRBD1. The CDR3 loop spans 16 amino acids. After removal of 7 bases from V and 1 base from J, the junction contained 12 bases not matched to a gene. CDR1 and CDR2 (germline): SGHRS, YFSETQ. Here the CDR3 DNA reads TGCGCCAGCGCAACACTAGCCGGGACAGGGTCCTACGAGCAGTACTTC. Its protein is CASATLAGTGSYEQYF.

This clonotype was detected only a few times. The chain carries TRBV12-3 or TRBV12-4 and TRBJ1-4; TRBD1 is a possible D gene (5 bases). V was shortened by 3 bases and J by 15 bases, with 11 bases between the two germline ends. The CDR3 runs 11 residues. The CDR3 coding sequence is TGTGCCAGCAGTTTCGGGTGGGGGTTGTTTTTT. It yields the protein CASSFGWGLFF.

This clonotype was seen a handful of times. The chain employs TRBV12-3 or TRBV12-4 and TRBJ2-2; no firm D call. V dropped 2 bases and J dropped 6 bases, with 7 bases sitting between them. The CDR3 totals 13 residues. CDR3 sequence reads: CASSLKFSGELFF. The CDR3 region has the DNA TGTGCCAGCAGTTTAAAATTTTCCGGGGAGCTGTTTTTT.

This clonotype was counted between two and nine times. The rearrangement uses TRBV6-1 and TRBJ2-3; tentatively, D is TRBD2 (6 bases). V dropped 7 bases and J dropped 3 bases, with 14 bases sitting between them. The CDR3 has 14 amino acids. The germline V gene encodes CDR1 MNHNS and CDR2 SASEGT. Here the CDR3 DNA reads TGTGCCAGCAAGGCGGCGGGGAGGACAGATACGCAGTATTTT. It yields the protein CASKAAGRTDTQYF.

This clonotype has more than one count but fewer than ten. This chain connects TRBV7-6 to TRBJ2-5, with a weak D call TRBD1 (5 bases). The CDR3 consists of 14 residues. Germline CDR1 SGHVS, CDR2 FNYEAQ. Trimming cost V 5 bases and J 3 bases, with 13 bases left between them. CDR3 DNA: TGTGCCAGCAGCCCAGGGCTTTGGGAAGAGACCCAGTACTTC. This encodes CASSPGLWEETQYF.

This clonotype was counted ten times or more. The gene calls are TRBV28 and TRBJ2-7; 10 positions agree with TRBD1. The germline gives CDR1 MDHEN, CDR2 SYDVKM. This CDR3 spans 16 amino acids. V trimming: 7 bases; J trimming: 1 base; junction bases outside the gene matches: 10. The CDR3 is CASMDRGGRGSYEQYF. As DNA, the CDR3 is TGTGCCAGCATGGACAGGGGGGGACGAGGATCCTACGAGCAGTACTTC.

The chain combines TRBV7-8 with TRBJ2-2; TRBD2 aligns across 9 bases. Germline CDR1 is SGHVS and CDR2 is FQNEAQ. CDR3 length: 17 residues. With 5 bases clipped from V and 7 bases from J, the junction kept 14 bases outside the gene matches. The CDR3 region has the DNA TGTGCCAGCAGCCCCACCTTTAGCGGGAGATTGGGCGGGGAGCTGTTTTTT. Translated: CASSPTFSGRLGGELFF.

As to this clonotype: This may arise from a read error, as a much more abundant clone is one base away. V is TRBV6-1 and J is TRBJ2-7; 9 nucleotides match TRBD1. The germline CDR1 and CDR2 sequences are MNHNS and SASEGT. The length of the CDR3 is 12 residues. The CDR3 loop reads CTSSGTGFEQYF. For the CDR3, the DNA is TGTACCAGCAGTGGGACAGGGTTCGAGCAGTACTTC.

This clonotype occurred a few times. The J gene is TRBJ2-5, the V gene TRBV24-1; a possible D gene is TRBD1 (5 bases). The CDR3 is 14 residues long. The germline CDR1 and CDR2 sequences are KGHDR and SFDVKD. The V and J ends lost 5 bases and 3 bases respectively, with 12 bases between them. CDR3 nucleotides: TGTGCCACCAGTGGCCCAACAGGAGAAGAGACCCAGTACTTC. Translated, it gives CATSGPTGEETQYF.

CDR3 residues: CASSQGFQNSGNTIYF. The CDR3 region has the DNA TGTGCCAGCAGCCAAGGATTTCAGAACTCTGGAAACACCATATATTTT. The rearrangement links TRBV3-1 to TRBJ1-3; D ambiguous. The V gene's germline CDR1 is LGHDT and CDR2 YNNKEL (reference sequence). V shed 1 base and J shed 0 bases, with 10 bases lying between them. There are 16 residues in the CDR3.

In its sample, this clonotype was seen many times. The genes are TRBV6-1 and TRBJ2-3; tentative D call: TRBD2 (7 bases). The CDR3 runs to 14 residues. Germline V lookup: CDR1 MNHNS, CDR2 SASEGT. Trimming pared 6 bases from V and 5 bases from J, leaving 15 bases between. The CDR3 nucleotides are TGTGCCAGCAGGGACCCCGGGGGGCGAGATACGCAGTATTTT. Protein sequence: CASRDPGGRDTQYF.

For this clonotype: The CDR3 does not close with the conserved phenylalanine or tryptophan, likely indicating a read error. The V and J genes are TRBV11-2 and TRBJ1-6; D unclear. Germline V gives CDR1 SGHAT, CDR2 FQNNGV. The CDR3 spans 12 residues. The V gene lost 3 bases and the J gene lost 6 bases, with 3 bases spanning the gap. The CDR3 region is CASSLSNSPLHL. The CDR3 nucleotides are TGTGCCAGCAGCTTGAGTAATTCACCCCTCCACCTT.

In its sample, this clonotype was seen many times. The DNA for the CDR3 is TGTGCCAGCAGCGTCACGCTAGACAGGTCGGACACTGAAGCTTTCTTT. Amino acid sequence: CASSVTLDRSDTEAFF. The chain combines TRBV28 with TRBJ1-1; D might be TRBD1 (6 bases). Germline lookup yields CDR1 MDHEN and CDR2 SYDVKM. The CDR3 loop spans 16 amino acids. Trimming stripped 6 bases from V and 3 bases from J, with 20 bases between.

This clonotype has only a few counts. The CDR3 nucleotides read TGTGCCAGCAGCCCCAGGGGGAGGGCCTCCTACAATGAGCAGTTCTTC. This codes for CASSPRGRASYNEQFF. The chain links TRBV9 to TRBJ2-1; the D gene could be TRBD1 or TRBD2 (7 bases each). V gave up 4 bases and J gave up 0 bases, with 14 bases separating them. The CDR3 consists of 16 residues. Germline CDR1 reads SGDLS; CDR2 reads YYNGEE.